This T cell receptor (beta chain) was identified in a study of OX40 agonist ivuxolimab in advanced cancers. Overall study context: Subjects had a mean age of about 57 years, with a range of about 23 to 90; roughly 83% were male.

The CDR3 sequence is 13 residues long. The trim removed 6 bases at V and 4 bases at J, leaving 5 bases unmatched. Germline assignment: CDR1 MNHEY and CDR2 SVGAGI. Details on this clone: Its target is not known.

Produced via immunoSEQ multiplex PCR; TCRdb's table is partial and in-frame only. The data contain some 39,000 clones, approximately 78% of them singletons. Broader study findings: Both CD4+ and CD8+ T cell populations in blood had undergone clonal expansion by week 6 at 0.1 to 3.0 mg/kg. The specificity for antigen of the expanded peripheral T cells was not determined.

The clonotype originates from an adult with an advanced solid tumor such as melanoma, head and neck, liver or kidney cancer. The specimen was CD4+ or CD8+ T cells sorted from blood, collected in a trial of the OX40 agonist ivuxolimab. The chain combines TRBV6-5 with TRBJ1-2, with 7 bases fitting TRBD1. The CDR3 protein is CASRTQGGYGYTF. CDR3 DNA: TGTGCCAGCAGAACCCAGGGGGGCTATGGCTACACCTTC.